These T cell receptor beta chains were read from a single sample in a study of T cell responses to AZD1222 COVID-19 vaccine. Method: immunoSEQ multiplex PCR; TCRdb's copy keeps in-frame clones and lacks some. The sample carries some 160,000 clones, 88% recorded once. Sequenced material: peripheral blood, taken on day 0 of AZD1222 vaccination. The receptor set was obtained from an adult in good health. Both conserved end residues are part of each CDR3. A D gene is named only where the DNA matches it firmly. A clone size is listed for some rows: how often the clone was seen (once, few, many), or a class if it is expanded.

TRBV4-3	TRBJ2-3	.	.	14	TGCGCCAGCAGCCAAGACGGCCGGGACGATACGCAGTATTTT	CASSQDGRDDTQYF
TRBV3-1/TRBV3-2	TRBJ1-2	TRBD1	.	15	TGTGCCAGCAGCCACCTTCAAGGGACAGTCTATGGCTACACCTTC	CASSHLQGTVYGYTF
TRBV6-5	TRBJ1-1	.	.	14	TGTGCCAGCAGTTACGCAATTGTAGACACTGAAGCTTTCTTT	CASSYAIVDTEAFF
TRBV5-1	TRBJ1-1	.	.	14	TGCGCCAGCCGCGAAGGGGCCGGTTCCCCTGAAGCTTTCTTT	CASREGAGSPEAFF
TRBV30	TRBJ1-6	TRBD1	.	14	TGTGCCTGGAGTCGGACAGGGAGGGACTCACCCCTCCACTTT	CAWSRTGRDSPLHF
TRBV20-1	TRBJ1-2	.	.	14	TGCAGTGCTAGTCAGCCAGGCTATAACTATGGCTACACCTTC	CSASQPGYNYGYTF
TRBV19	TRBJ2-3	.	.	15	TGTGCCAGTAGTACCACAGGACAAAGGGGAGATACGCAGTATTTT	CASSTTGQRGDTQYF
TRBV27	TRBJ1-1	.	.	11	TGTGCCAGTGGTTTCTACACTGAAGCTTTCTTT	CASGFYTEAFF
TRBV19	TRBJ1-1	.	once	15	TGTGCCAGTAGCAAGAAGGTACAGGGGAACACTGAAGCTTTCTTT	CASSKKVQGNTEAFF
TRBV28	TRBJ1-5	.	.	15	TGTGCCAGCACCTTCTCGGGGGGGAGTAATCAGCCCCAGCATTTT	CASTFSGGSNQPQHF
TRBV3-1/TRBV3-2	TRBJ1-1	.	.	14	TGTGCCAGCAGCGAAGAGGCAAAAGGGACTCAAGCTTTCTTT	CASSEEAKGTQAFF
TRBV5-1	TRBJ1-2	TRBD1	.	15	TGCGCCAGCAGCACACAGGGGGGCGGATCCTATGGCTACACCTTC	CASSTQGGGSYGYTF
TRBV19	TRBJ1-1	TRBD1	.	15	TGTGCCAGTAGACCCCTACAGGGGTCGGAGACTGAAGCTTTCTTT	CASRPLQGSETEAFF
TRBV27	TRBJ1-4	.	.	16	TGTGCCAGCAGTCCCCTTCGACGAGGCGGTAATGAAAAACTGTTTTTT	CASSPLRRGGNEKLFF
TRBV28	TRBJ1-6	.	.	15	TGTGCCAGCAGTTTTTTCCCAGGAAGGAGTTCACCCCTCCACTTT	CASSFFPGRSSPLHF
TRBV5-1	TRBJ1-4	TRBD1	.	15	TGCGCCAGCAGCATTGGACAGGCCAATACGGAAAAACTGTTTTTT	CASSIGQANTEKLFF
TRBV10-3	TRBJ2-7	.	.	15	TGTGCCATCAGTGATGCGACGGGGGCAACCTACGAGCAGTACTTC	CAISDATGATYEQYF
TRBV30	TRBJ1-5	TRBD1	.	14	TGTGCCTGGAGTGAGGGACAGACAAATCAGCCCCAGCATTTT	CAWSEGQTNQPQHF
TRBV5-4	TRBJ1-2	.	once	13	TGTGCCAGCAGCTTGGCCGGGGGCTATGGCTACACCTTC	CASSLAGGYGYTF
TRBV11-2	TRBJ1-3	.	.	14	TGTGCCAGCAGCTCCCGGGACGGTGGAAACACCATATATTTT	CASSSRDGGNTIYF
TRBV29-1	TRBJ1-4	TRBD1	.	14	TGCAGCCTCTGTGGTGGGACAGCGAATGAAAAACTGTTTTTT	CSLCGGTANEKLFF
TRBV27	TRBJ2-1	.	.	14	TGTGCCAGCAGTTCCCCGGAGAGATACAATGAGCAGTTCTTC	CASSSPERYNEQFF